These 21 T cell receptor beta chains were all obtained from the same sample, sequenced in a study of cytomegalovirus exposure and HLA in healthy donors. In the PCR, 60 Vbeta and 13 Jbeta primers were used. TCRdb keeps only in-frame clones here, not all; method: immunoSEQ multiplex PCR. The repertoire holds 200,000 or so clones, with more than 65% as singletons. The sample taken for sequencing was PBMCs. The receptor set was obtained from a man between 45 and 60 years old in good health and CMV-seronegative.

The chain uses TRBV6-1 and TRBJ1-1; tentatively, D is TRBD1 (6 bases). Germline CDR1 MNHNS, CDR2 SASEGT. This CDR3 contains 14 residues. Trimming pared 6 bases from V and 5 bases from J, leaving 16 bases between. The CDR3 spells CASRNLQGRTEAFF. CDR3 DNA: TGTGCCAGCAGAAATCTCCAGGGGCGGACTGAAGCTTTCTTT.

The J gene is TRBJ2-1, the V gene TRBV9; 9 bases are shared with TRBD2. The CDR3 has 16 amino acids. Trimming at V came to 0 bases and at J to 10 bases, leaving 11 bases not matched to a gene. Germline assignment: CDR1 SGDLS and CDR2 YYNGEE. In DNA, the CDR3 is TGTGCCAGCAGCGTAGTGGCTAGCGGGACGTGGTCAGAGCAGTTCTTC. Residues: CASSVVASGTWSEQFF.

J is TRBJ2-7 and V is TRBV11-1; 9 positions agree with TRBD1. CDR3 length: 13 residues. V lost 4 bases, J lost 5 bases, and 3 bases stayed unmatched. CDR1 is SGHAT, CDR2 FQDESV, per germline (reference sequence). For the CDR3, the DNA is TGTGCCAGCAGCTGGACAGGGGCCCACGAGCAGTACTTC. This gives the protein CASSWTGAHEQYF.

The chain combines TRBV10-1 with TRBJ2-2, with D possibly TRBD2 on 6 matching bases. Germline assignment: CDR1 WNHNN and CDR2 SYGVQD (reference sequence). The CDR3 is made up of 15 amino acids. The V end lost 2 bases, the J end lost 1 base, and 8 bases lay between the germline ends. In DNA form, the CDR3 reads TGCGCCAGCAGTGAGGGGCGGGGGAACACCGGGGAGCTGTTTTTT. Translated, it gives CASSEGRGNTGELFF.

The table lists this clone with a few counts. The CDR3 DNA reads as TGTGCCAGCGTGAGGAGTCGGACTGGGGCCAACGTCCTGACTTTC. Translation: CASVRSRTGANVLTF. J is TRBJ2-6 and V is TRBV28; no reliable D call. V lost 8 bases to trimming and J lost 2 bases, with 13 bases between them. The CDR3 has 15 residues. CDR1 MDHEN and CDR2 SYDVKM come from the germline V gene.

V is TRBV18 and J is TRBJ1-3; TRBD1 agrees at 10 bases. This CDR3 is built from 17 residues. J was trimmed by 4 bases and V by 3 bases; bases with no gene match: 9. CDR1 is KGHSH, CDR2 LQKENI, per germline. The CDR3 region is CASSPPGQGLSGNTIYF. CDR3 nucleotides: TGTGCCAGCTCACCCCCGGGACAGGGGTTGTCGGGAAACACCATATATTTT.

This rearrangement joins TRBV4-1 to TRBJ2-2; 9 bases match TRBD2. This CDR3 spans 16 amino acids. The V gene end was trimmed by 1 base and the J gene end by 7 bases; junction bases not matched to a gene: 7. From germline, CDR1 is MGHRA and CDR2 YSYEKL. CDR3: CASSQARGRAVGELFF. CDR3 nucleotide sequence: TGCGCCAGCAGCCAAGCCCGCGGGAGGGCCGTCGGGGAGCTGTTTTTT.

V and J are TRBV7-2 and TRBJ1-3; D gene ambiguous. The closer fit of TRBJ2-2 to the DNA end suggests the J call may be wrong. The CDR3 consists of 14 residues. CDR1 and CDR2 (germline): SGHTA, FQGNSA. The CDR3 DNA is TGTGCCAGCAGCTCCCCTAGGATAGGCGGGGAGCTGTTTTTT. This encodes CASSSPRIGGELFF.

The genes are TRBV2 and TRBJ2-2, with 9 bases aligning to TRBD1. The CDR3 runs 16 residues. The trim removed 4 bases at V and 5 bases at J, leaving 8 bases unmatched. Looked up from germline, CDR1 is SNHLY and CDR2 is FYNNEI. CDR3 in DNA: TGTGCCAGCAGTGGCACAGGGGGCGTAGGGACCGGGGAGCTGTTTTTT. This encodes CASSGTGGVGTGELFF.

This clone has only a few counts. The gene calls are TRBV19 and TRBJ1-1; 8 bases agree with TRBD1. Trimming at V came to 4 bases and at J to 1 base, leaving 8 bases not matched to a gene. The CDR3 consists of 16 residues. CDR1 and CDR2 from the germline V gene are LNHDA and SQIVND (reference sequence). CDR3 DNA: TGTGCCAGTAGTAAGGACAGGGTGATCTCGAACACTGAAGCTTTCTTT. This gives the protein CASSKDRVISNTEAFF.

The rearrangement links TRBV9 to TRBJ1-1; the D is unclear. The CDR3 consists of 16 residues. The ends were cut back, 2 bases at V and 1 base at J, with 15 bases in the middle. From germline, CDR1 is SGDLS and CDR2 YYNGEE. The DNA of the CDR3 is TGTGCCAGCAGCGTCATCCCTCGCGAGGGGAACACTGAAGCTTTCTTT. As protein: CASSVIPREGNTEAFF.

This chain joins TRBV27 and TRBJ2-1; 11 bases match TRBD2. The CDR3 totals 15 residues. The trim removed 2 bases at V and 4 bases at J, leaving 1 base unmatched. CDR1 and CDR2 (germline): MNHEY, SMNVEV (reference sequence). The CDR3 reads CASSLGTSGYNEQFF. The CDR3 DNA reads TGTGCCAGCAGTTTAGGGACTAGCGGTTACAATGAGCAGTTCTTC.

This CDR3 reads CASSDTLGAGFDEQFF. The CDR3 coding sequence is TGTGCCAGCAGTGACACCTTAGGAGCGGGATTCGATGAGCAGTTCTTC. The chain carries TRBV6-4 and TRBJ2-1, with 7 bases that match TRBD2. Germline CDR1 reads MRHNA; CDR2 reads SNTAGT. CDR3 length: 16 residues. Trimming removed 2 bases from V and 8 bases from J; junction bases left unmatched: 12.

The chain combines TRBV19 with TRBJ1-5; a possible D gene is TRBD1 (5 bases). The V end was cut by 3 bases, the J end by 5 bases, with 17 bases between. Germline V gene lookup returns CDR1 LNHDA and CDR2 SQIVND (reference sequence). The CDR3 is 16 amino acids. The CDR3: CASSILVRQTYQPQHF. The CDR3, as DNA: TGTGCCAGTAGTATTTTAGTTCGACAGACCTATCAGCCCCAGCATTTT.

The V and J genes are TRBV19 and TRBJ2-5, with D possibly matching TRBD1 (6 bases). V was pared by 4 bases and J by 4 bases, with 16 bases between. Germline V gene sequence: CDR1 LNHDA, CDR2 SQIVND (reference sequence). The CDR3 has 15 amino acids. CDR3 coding DNA: TGTGCCAGTAGTAAGACAGGCGTAGGGGTAGAGACCCAGTACTTC. It specifies CASSKTGVGVETQYF. Full variable domain (missing parts from reference TRBV19 and TRBJ2-5): DGGITQSPKYLFRKEGQNVTLSCEQNLNHDAMYWYRQDPGQGLRLIYYSQIVNDFQKGDIAEGYSVSREKKESFPLTVTSAQKNPTAFYLCASSKTGVGVETQYFGPGTRLLVL.

This clone was seen more than once but under ten times. The rearrangement uses TRBV19 and TRBJ2-1; the match to TRBD2 covers 13 bases. V gave up 5 bases and J gave up 7 bases; unmatched junction bases: 11. This CDR3 contains 17 residues. The germline CDR1 and CDR2 sequences are LNHDA and SQIVND (reference sequence). CDR3 in amino acids: CASSPSGLAGAKNEQFF. In nucleotides, the CDR3 is TGTGCCAGTAGTCCCTCCGGACTAGCGGGAGCTAAAAATGAGCAGTTCTTC.

On this clone: Different DNA sequences within this sample yield the same CDR3. The J gene is TRBJ2-2, the V gene TRBV30; 7 bases agree with TRBD2. The CDR3 is made up of 18 amino acids. Unmatched junction bases numbered 21, after V lost 4 bases and J lost 7 bases. In germline, CDR1 is GTSNPN, CDR2 SVGIG (reference sequence). The DNA of the CDR3 is TGTGCCTGGATAGGGGAAGACGTGGCGGGAGTTAACCACGGGGAGCTGTTTTTT. Residues: CAWIGEDVAGVNHGELFF.

The chain employs TRBV10-1 and TRBJ2-1, with 9 bases identical to TRBD2. With V trimmed by 1 base and J by 6 bases, 1 base remained unmatched. The germline CDR1 and CDR2 sequences are WNHNN and SYGVQD (reference sequence). CDR3 size: 14 residues. The CDR3 spells CASSELAGVNEQFF. The CDR3 bases are TGCGCCAGCAGTGAGTTAGCGGGAGTCAATGAGCAGTTCTTC.

V usage is TRBV19 and J usage is TRBJ2-1, with 12 bases fitting TRBD2. The V and J ends lost 6 bases and 8 bases, in that order; junction bases with no gene match: 5. Germline CDR1 LNHDA, CDR2 SQIVND (reference sequence). The CDR3 consists of 14 residues. CDR3 DNA sequence: TGTGCCAGTAGACTAGCGGGAGGCCCCCATGAGCAGTTCTTC. This translates into CASRLAGGPHEQFF.

This sequence joins TRBV4-2 and TRBJ1-1; 10 bases map to TRBD1. Germline loops: CDR1 LGHNA, CDR2 YNFKEQ. Germline trimming cut 4 bases from V and 1 base from J; bases unmatched to any gene: 9. The CDR3 runs 17 residues. For the CDR3, the DNA is TGTGCCAGCAGCCCCCGGGACAGGGGCGAAGAGAACACTGAAGCTTTCTTT. The encoded protein is CASSPRDRGEENTEAFF.

The V and J genes are TRBV5-1 and TRBJ2-3; TRBD2 aligns across 11 bases. This CDR3 comprises 16 residues. Germline loops: CDR1 SGHRS, CDR2 YFSETQ. V lost 6 bases and J lost 0; bases outside the gene matches: 6. Here the CDR3 DNA reads TGCGCCAGCACCCGGGGACTAGCGGATAGCACAGATACGCAGTATTTT. This gives the protein CASTRGLADSTDTQYF.